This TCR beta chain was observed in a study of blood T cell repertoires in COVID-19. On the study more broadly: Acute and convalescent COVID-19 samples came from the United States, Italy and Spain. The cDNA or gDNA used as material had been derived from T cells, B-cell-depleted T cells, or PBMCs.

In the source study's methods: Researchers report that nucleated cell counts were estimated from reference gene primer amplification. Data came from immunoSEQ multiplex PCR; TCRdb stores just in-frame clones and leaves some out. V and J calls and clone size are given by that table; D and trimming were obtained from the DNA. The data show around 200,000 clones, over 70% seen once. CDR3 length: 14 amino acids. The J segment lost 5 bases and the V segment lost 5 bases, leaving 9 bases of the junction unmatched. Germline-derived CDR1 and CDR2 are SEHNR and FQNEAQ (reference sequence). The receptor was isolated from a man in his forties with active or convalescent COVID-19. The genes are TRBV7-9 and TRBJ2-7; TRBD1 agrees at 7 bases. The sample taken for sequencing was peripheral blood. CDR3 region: CASSNNDRAHEQYF. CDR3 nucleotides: TGTGCCAGCAGCAACAACGACAGGGCTCACGAGCAGTACTTC.